The clone carrying this T cell receptor beta chain was observed a handful of times. Its antigen is not identified. This sample is drawn from a study of beta chain features in type 1 diabetes. Broader study findings: Among all four CD4+ subsets, Type 1 diabetes patients had TCRB CDR3s that were moderately but significantly shorter. PCR might pick shorter templates more often, in the same way for patients and controls. At VDJ recombination sites, type 1 diabetes patients had fewer insertions and more deleted nucleotides.

Sequenced material consisted of expressed TCRB transcripts (all of the isolated RNA was reverse transcribed). Profiled with immunoSEQ multiplex PCR; TCRdb holds only in-frame clones, not every one. Counted here are around 650,000 clones, around 12% occurring once; the ten biggest clones make up approximately 0.11%. This CDR3 comprises 13 residues. The germline V gene has CDR1 SGHTA and CDR2 FQGNSA. V lost 5 bases and J lost 6, with 13 bases in between. Only one heparinised blood draw was taken per donor, and its volume averaged around 100 mL. The J gene is TRBJ1-1, the V gene TRBV7-2, with D possibly matching TRBD1 (5 bases). Sequences were obtained from naive CD4+ T cells from blood. The sequence came from a man aged 25-45 years with type 1 diabetes. The CDR3 coding sequence is TGTGCCAGCAGCGTGCTCTTGGGGGCTGAAGCTTTCTTT. Translation gives CASSVLLGAEAFF.